The entry below gives a single TCR beta chain sequence along with its context. Its specificity is unknown. The PCR employed 60 Vbeta primers together with 13 Jbeta primers. Sequencing was performed with immunoSEQ multiplex PCR; in TCRdb, only in-frame clones are kept and a portion is missing. The table includes some 180,000 clones, about 83% detected once. The data were obtained in a study of cytomegalovirus exposure and HLA in healthy donors. Regarding the study as a whole: Reportedly, cytomegalovirus status was diagnosed with high sensitivity and specificity.

From germline, CDR1 is LGHNA and CDR2 YSLEER. Trimming removed 1 base from V and 8 bases from J; junction bases left unmatched: 6. The CDR3 is 15 amino acids. The sequenced sample consisted of PBMCs. The TCR was taken from a man in his forties in good health and CMV-seropositive. The genes are TRBV4-3 and TRBJ2-1; 9 bases line up with TRBD2. CDR3 region: CASSQGLAGRYEQFF. CDR3 nucleotides: TGCGCCAGCAGCCAAGGTCTAGCGGGAAGGTATGAGCAGTTCTTC.